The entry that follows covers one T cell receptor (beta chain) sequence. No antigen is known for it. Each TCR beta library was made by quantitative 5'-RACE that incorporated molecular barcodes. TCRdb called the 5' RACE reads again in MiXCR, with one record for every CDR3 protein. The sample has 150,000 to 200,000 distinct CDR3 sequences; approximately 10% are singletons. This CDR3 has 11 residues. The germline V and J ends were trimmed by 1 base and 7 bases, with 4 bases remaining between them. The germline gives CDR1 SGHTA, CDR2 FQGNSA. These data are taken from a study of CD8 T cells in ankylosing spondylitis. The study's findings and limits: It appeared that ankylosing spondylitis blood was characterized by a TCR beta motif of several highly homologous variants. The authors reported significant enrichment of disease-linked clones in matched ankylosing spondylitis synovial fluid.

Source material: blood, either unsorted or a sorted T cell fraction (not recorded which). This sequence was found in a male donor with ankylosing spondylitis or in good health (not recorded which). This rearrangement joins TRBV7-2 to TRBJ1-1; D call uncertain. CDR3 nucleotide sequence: TGTGCCAGCAGCTTAGGCTATGAAGCTTTCTTT. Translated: CASSLGYEAFF. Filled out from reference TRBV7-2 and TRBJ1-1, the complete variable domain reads GAGVSQSPSNKVTEKGKDVELRCDPISGHTALYWYRQSLGQGLEFLIYFQGNSAPDKSGLPSDRFSAERTGGSVSTLTIQRTQQEDSAVYLCASSLGYEAFFGQGTRLTVV.